The rows below give T cell receptor beta chains drawn from one sample of a study of identical twins. TCRdb used MiXCR to reprocess the 5' RACE reads, holding one entry per CDR3 protein. This sample has over 250,000 distinct CDR3 sequences, with 8.5% to 9.5% found just once. These data were also reused for a study on yellow fever vaccine responses in identical twins.

The sequenced sample was CD8+ T cells sorted from blood. The source of these receptors is a woman under 30 in good health. Each CDR3 is given with its conserved first and last residue. The D gene is left open where the match is weak. Expanded clones are given a class, and other clones once, few, many or no size at all.

>TRBJ2-7|TRBD2|few|TRBV7-2
TGTGCCAGCAGCCCGACTAGCGGGGGGGGGTACGAGCAGTACTTC
CASSPTSGGGYEQYF
>TRBJ2-7|.|few|TRBV24-1
TGTGCCACCAGTGATTTCGCAGGGAACGAGCAGTACTTC
CATSDFAGNEQYF
>TRBJ2-7|.|.|TRBV7-9
TGTGCCAGCAGCTTAACAGGGGAGGACTACGAGCAGTACTTC
CASSLTGEDYEQYF
>TRBJ1-2|.|.|TRBV19
TGTGCCACCCTTGACAGAGTGAGCAACTATGGCTACACCTTC
CATLDRVSNYGYTF
>TRBJ1-4|.|.|TRBV28
TGTGCCAGCAACTTAGGAAAGGATGAAAAACTGTTTTTT
CASNLGKDEKLFF
>TRBJ2-1|.|many|TRBV27
TGTGCCAGCAAATGGGGGGGGCAATACAATGAGCAGTTCTTC
CASKWGGQYNEQFF
>TRBJ2-1|TRBD2|.|TRBV6-4
TGTGCCGGGACTAGCGGGGGGCCCTCCTACAATGAGCAGTTCTTC
CAGTSGGPSYNEQFF
>TRBJ2-7|TRBD2|many|TRBV14
TGTGCCAGCAGCCAAGACTCTCGGCTAGCGGGAGGATACGAGCAGTACTTC
CASSQDSRLAGGYEQYF
>TRBJ1-1|.|many|TRBV12-3/TRBV12-4
TGTGCCAGCAGTTTCAACACTGAAGCTTTCTTT
CASSFNTEAFF
>TRBJ1-2|.|many|TRBV27
.
CASSLFGPGVGYTF
>TRBJ1-1|.|many|TRBV3-1
TGTGCCAGCAGCCAAGGAGAGGAATGGACTGAAGCTTTCTTT
CASSQGEEWTEAFF
>TRBJ2-1|TRBD2|few|TRBV7-6
TGTGCCAGCAGCGCTCCTGGGACTAGCGGGAGAAGGTCCTACAATGAGCAGTTCTTC
CASSAPGTSGRRSYNEQFF
>TRBJ2-1|.|many|TRBV10-3
TGTGCCATCAGCGCCCCCCTGGACGGCAATGAGCAGTTCTTC
CAISAPLDGNEQFF
>TRBJ2-7|TRBD2|.|TRBV6-5
TGTGCCAGCAGTTACGGGGCTAGCGGGGACTACGAGCAGTACTTC
CASSYGASGDYEQYF
>TRBJ2-7|.|.|TRBV6-6
TGTGCCAGCAGTTACTCCGCTAGCAACGAGCAGTACTTC
CASSYSASNEQYF
>TRBJ2-5|.|few|TRBV12-3/TRBV12-4
TGTGCCAGCAGTTTACGTGGCAGGGAAGCGGGCGAGACCCAGTACTTC
CASSLRGREAGETQYF
>TRBJ2-2|TRBD1|many|TRBV5-6
TGTGCCAGCAGCAGAGGACAGGCCGGGGAGCTGTTTTTT
CASSRGQAGELFF
>TRBJ2-1|.|many|TRBV5-6
TGTGCCAGCAGCTTCTGGCGGGGCGACTACAATGAGCAGTTCTTC
CASSFWRGDYNEQFF
>TRBJ2-2|.|many|TRBV2
TGTGCCAGCAGTGATTGGAGGGACACCGGGGAGCTGTTTTTT
CASSDWRDTGELFF
>TRBJ2-2|TRBD2|many|TRBV5-1
TGCGCCAGCATCGACAGGATGGGAGGACTAGCGTCCGGGGAGCTGTTTTTT
CASIDRMGGLASGELFF
>TRBJ1-5|.|.|TRBV3-1
TGTGCCAGCAGCCAAGGATTCCAGGCTAGCAATCAGCCCCAGCATTTT
CASSQGFQASNQPQHF
>TRBJ2-3|TRBD2|few|TRBV27
TGTGCCAGCAGTTTAGGGCTAGCGGGAGTAGATACGCAGTATTTT
CASSLGLAGVDTQYF
>TRBJ1-1|.|few|TRBV29-1
TGCAGCGCCCACTTGAACACTGAAGCTTTCTTT
CSAHLNTEAFF
>TRBJ2-5|.|.|TRBV4-1
TGCGCCAGCAGCCACCCCGCTACCCAGGGATCCCAAGAGACCCAGTACTTC
CASSHPATQGSQETQYF